The 19 T cell receptor beta chains below come from one sample, sequenced in a study of T cell responses to AZD1222 COVID-19 vaccine. The table came from immunoSEQ multiplex PCR; TCRdb's copy has only in-frame clones and leaves some out. Of 150,000 to 200,000 clones in the sample, 92% were seen once. The material sequenced was peripheral blood, taken 28 days after the second AZD1222 dose. These receptors came from an adult who received the AZD1222 COVID-19 vaccine.

V gene TRBV6-5 combines with J gene TRBJ1-2, with a weak D call TRBD1 (6 bases). Trimming took 4 bases from V and 6 from J, leaving 9 bases between them. CDR1 MNHEY and CDR2 SVGAGI come from the germline V gene. The CDR3 consists of 12 residues. In nucleotides, the CDR3 is TGTGCCAGCAGTTTACAGGGAGATGGCTACACCTTC. Translation gives CASSLQGDGYTF.

The J gene is TRBJ1-5, the V gene TRBV20-1; D is possibly TRBD1 (5 bases). The V and J ends lost 3 bases and 2 bases respectively, with 11 bases between them. This CDR3 spans 14 amino acids. CDR1 and CDR2 from the germline V gene are DFQATT and SNEGSKA (reference sequence). CDR3 in amino acids: CSASFRGGNQPQHF. CDR3 coding DNA: TGCAGTGCTAGTTTTCGGGGCGGCAATCAGCCCCAGCATTTT.

J is TRBJ1-4 and V is TRBV7-9, with D possibly being TRBD1 (6 bases). With 5 bases removed from V and 4 bases from J, the gap between germline ends came to 14 bases. The CDR3 is made up of 15 amino acids. Germline loops: CDR1 SEHNR, CDR2 FQNEAQ (reference sequence). The CDR3 DNA follows: TGTGCCAGCAGCCCCCCGGGGGGCGTTAATGAAAAACTGTTTTTT. Residues: CASSPPGGVNEKLFF.

The chain links TRBV30 to TRBJ1-6; D is unclear. The CDR3 runs to 12 residues. Trimming removed 4 bases at V and 10 bases at J, with 11 bases between. Per the germline V gene, CDR1 is GTSNPN and CDR2 is SVGIG (reference sequence). CDR3 nucleotides: TGTGCCTGGAACCTAGCCAAATCACCCCTCCACTTT. This codes for CAWNLAKSPLHF.

About this clone itself: The junction differs from germline at one of its ends, possibly a read error. J is TRBJ1-2 and V is TRBV11-2, with TRBD1 identical over 7 bases. CDR3 size: 12 residues. From germline, CDR1 is SGHAT and CDR2 FQNNGV. CDR3 in amino acids: CASSSIRPGQKF. For the CDR3, the DNA is TGTGCCAGCAGTTCCATTCGCCCGGGACAGAAATTC.

This chain links TRBV10-3 with TRBJ1-1; weak D call: TRBD1 (5 bases). Trimming took off 0 bases at V and 2 bases at J, with 7 bases between the two ends. The CDR3 has 14 residues. Germline V gene lookup returns CDR1 ENHRY and CDR2 SYGVKD. CDR3 DNA: TGTGCCATCAGTGAGTCGAGGACAAACACTGAAGCTTTCTTT. Translation: CAISESRTNTEAFF.

This clone was seen a single time. The chain joins TRBV2 to TRBJ1-2; D call uncertain. The CDR3 contains 11 residues. Trimming left V 6 bases short and J 5 bases short, with 7 bases between. CDR1 SNHLY and CDR2 FYNNEI come from the germline V gene. CDR3 residues: CASRSGYGYTF. In nucleotides, the CDR3 is TGTGCCAGCAGGTCGGGGTATGGCTACACCTTC.

This chain links TRBV2 with TRBJ1-4; 8 bases fit TRBD1. Per the germline V gene, CDR1 is SNHLY and CDR2 is FYNNEI. Losses at the gene ends were 5 bases for V and 5 bases for J; bases not matched to a gene: 4. The CDR3 has 14 amino acids. The CDR3 loop is CASSFGQGNEKLFF. CDR3 DNA sequence: TGTGCCAGCAGTTTTGGACAGGGAAATGAAAAACTGTTTTTT.

The V gene is TRBV9, the J gene TRBJ2-1, with D perhaps matching TRBD1 (5 bases). The germline V and J ends were trimmed by 4 bases and 4 bases, with 12 bases remaining between them. From germline, CDR1 is SGDLS and CDR2 YYNGEE. The CDR3 runs 14 residues. The CDR3 DNA follows: TGTGCCAGCAGCCCATTCGCAGGGTACAATGAGCAGTTCTTC. Protein: CASSPFAGYNEQFF.

For this clone: A read error may produce the germline difference seen at one junction end. The CDR3 DNA is TGTGCCAGCAGTTTGGACAGATTATATGGCTACACCTTC. It codes for CASSLDRLYGYTF. The chain couples TRBV5-4 to TRBJ1-2; possible D gene TRBD1, 6 bases. CDR1 and CDR2 from the germline V gene are SGHNT and YYREEE (reference sequence). The CDR3 contains 13 residues. Complete variable domain (other parts from reference TRBV5-4 and TRBJ1-2): ETGVTQSPTHLIKTRGQQVTLRCSSQSGHNTVSWYQQALGQGPQFIFQYYREEENGRGNFPPRFSGLQFPNYSSELNVNALELDDSALYLCASSLDRLYGYTFGSGTRLTVV.

The gene calls are TRBV3-1 (or the pseudogene TRBV3-2) and TRBJ2-2; TRBD2 aligns across 14 bases. Germline assignment: CDR1 LGHDT and CDR2 YNNKEL (reference sequence). This CDR3 is 18 amino acids long. V gave up 2 bases and J gave up 8 bases; unmatched junction bases: 10. This CDR3 reads CASSQTGTSGGSLGELFF. The CDR3 nucleotides read TGTGCCAGCAGCCAAACAGGGACTAGCGGGGGTTCCTTGGGGGAGCTGTTTTTT.

A few counts support this clone. The CDR3 here is CASQNFRGREAFF. The CDR3 DNA is TGTGCCAGCCAGAATTTTCGGGGTAGGGAAGCTTTCTTT. The gene calls are TRBV6-5 and TRBJ1-1; D is undetermined. Germline CDR1 is MNHEY and CDR2 is SVGAGI. V lost 8 bases, J lost 8 bases, and 18 bases lay in between. The CDR3 length is 13 residues.

This chain links TRBV10-2 with TRBJ2-5; 7 positions agree with TRBD1. The V gene end was trimmed by 0 bases and the J gene end by 1 base; junction bases not matched to a gene: 2. This CDR3 spans 15 amino acids. The germline V gene encodes CDR1 WSHSY and CDR2 SAAADI. The chain's CDR3 is CASSESGTVQETQYF. CDR3 nucleotide sequence: TGCGCCAGCAGTGAGTCGGGGACAGTCCAAGAGACCCAGTACTTC.

The chain has TRBV28 and TRBJ1-5, with TRBD1 as a possible D gene (6 bases). V lost 2 bases and J lost 4, with 12 bases in between. The CDR3 spans 15 residues. The germline CDR1 and CDR2 sequences are MDHEN and SYDVKM. The CDR3 DNA sequence: TGTGCCAGCAGTTTAGAATACAGGGCGAATCAGCCCCAGCATTTT. This codes for CASSLEYRANQPQHF.

The chain recombines TRBV5-1 with TRBJ2-5; 9 bases line up with TRBD2. CDR3 length equals 15 residues. V lost 0 bases to trimming and J lost 2 bases; unmatched junction nucleotides: 2. Germline CDR1 SGHRS, CDR2 YFSETQ. The CDR3 reads CASSLGLAAQETQYF. CDR3 coding DNA: TGCGCCAGCAGCTTGGGACTAGCGGCACAAGAGACCCAGTACTTC.

Note on this clone: This same CDR3 is encoded by further DNA sequences in the sample. The genes are TRBV3-1 (or the pseudogene TRBV3-2) and TRBJ2-5; no reliable D call. Trimming shortened V by 1 base and J by 5 bases, and 5 bases separated the two germline ends. The CDR3 runs 12 residues. Germline CDR1 and CDR2: LGHDT and YNNKEL (reference sequence). The CDR3 here is CASSQAWETQYF. CDR3 nucleotides: TGTGCCAGCAGCCAAGCTTGGGAGACCCAGTACTTC.

This clone was observed a few times. The genes are TRBV24-1 and TRBJ2-2; D is undetermined. The CDR3 loop spans 13 amino acids. The germline V and J ends were trimmed by 3 bases and 0 bases, with 1 base remaining between them. Germline assignment: CDR1 KGHDR and CDR2 SFDVKD. The CDR3 DNA reads as TGTGCCACCAGTGATCCGAACACCGGGGAGCTGTTTTTT. Encoded protein: CATSDPNTGELFF.

This clone has just one count. The rearrangement uses TRBV19 and TRBJ1-2, with unresolved D. Germline assignment: CDR1 LNHDA and CDR2 SQIVND (reference sequence). This CDR3 spans 11 amino acids. Trimming pared 7 bases from V and 2 bases from J, leaving 5 bases between. For the CDR3, the DNA is TGTGCCAGTAACTCGAACTATGGCTACACCTTC. This gives the protein CASNSNYGYTF.

The gene calls are TRBV5-4 and TRBJ1-3; 7 bases line up with TRBD1. In germline, CDR1 is SGHNT, CDR2 YYREEE (reference sequence). V lost 3 bases, J lost 2 bases, and 5 bases stayed unmatched. There are 15 residues in the CDR3. The CDR3 bases are TGTGCCAGCAGCTGGGAGCAGGGGGCTGGAAACACCATATATTTT. Amino acids: CASSWEQGAGNTIYF.